Listed below are T cell receptor beta chains from one sample, sequenced in a study of chemoradiotherapy in HPV16-positive cancers. Clones were read by immunoSEQ multiplex PCR, and TCRdb kept only the in-frame ones, dropping some. The sample carries approximately 2,500 clones, 88% recorded once. The sequencing here drew on tumor tissue, taken from a patient who underwent chemoradiotherapy. All receptors derive from a human donor with HPV-associated anogenital cancer. Each CDR3 is given without its conserved first and last residue. Clone size, where shown, is once, few, many, or a class for clones that have expanded.

ASSSGMNTEAF	TRBJ1-1	TRBV6-6	.
ASSVSGGANEQF	TRBJ2-1	TRBV9	large
ASSYTDERYGYT	TRBJ1-2	TRBV6-5	.
ASRRTLGDTQY	TRBJ2-3	TRBV25-1	.
ASSQLASGSGELF	TRBJ2-2	TRBV5-4	.
ASSLGSSGQQF	TRBJ2-1	TRBV11-3	.
ASSPVRTDYMNTEAF	TRBJ1-1	TRBV19	.
ASSALAGGPYNEQF	TRBJ2-1	TRBV9	.
ASGLVVGGTSNQPQH	TRBJ1-5	TRBV12-5	.
AIREQDYSGNTIY	TRBJ1-3	TRBV10-3	.
ASSGTISYQETQY	TRBJ2-5	TRBV2	.
ASSGTGNGQPQH	TRBJ1-5	TRBV7-9	.
ASSAPSGLAGGARVYNNEQF	TRBJ2-1	TRBV9	.
ASSLGGGKEKLF	TRBJ1-4	TRBV5-1	.
ASSLARQGRAF	TRBJ1-1	TRBV5-4	.
ASSPAGRLSTDTQY	TRBJ2-3	TRBV7-8	.
ASSLGQGARGEQY	TRBJ2-7	TRBV5-6	.
ASSLEGGNSPLH	TRBJ1-6	TRBV7-6	once
ASSSLLGLSNQPQH	TRBJ1-5	TRBV5-4	.
ASSLEPGASSYNEQF	TRBJ2-1	TRBV5-1	once
AWNSGLAGHNEQF	TRBJ2-1	TRBV30	.
ASSRPLATPVEGELF	TRBJ2-2	TRBV19	.
ASSIGDSSNQPQH	TRBJ1-5	TRBV19	.
ASAGPSGYEQY	TRBJ2-7	TRBV5-1	.